This T cell receptor (beta chain) was recovered during a study of beta chain features in type 1 diabetes. The study reverse transcribed the entire isolated RNA, so it sequenced expressed TCRB transcripts. The assay was immunoSEQ multiplex PCR, and TCRdb's table has in-frame clones only and misses some. The table includes roughly 150,000 clones, around 10% detected once. Study-level points and caveats: A greater similarity of naive, central memory and Treg TCRB repertoires was seen among patients than among healthy donors.

Worth noting for this clone: Its target is unknown.

The CDR3 is made up of 17 amino acids. The V and J ends lost 5 bases and 7 bases, in that order; junction bases with no gene match: 16. CDR1 and CDR2 from the germline V gene are SGHTA and FQGNSA. This chain joins TRBV7-2 and TRBJ2-1; 8 bases align to TRBD2. The sequencing sample was made of central memory CD4+ T cells from blood. The TCR sequence derives from a man younger than 35 in good health. The CDR3 DNA is TGTGCCAGCAGCCCTCGTGTGGCGAGCGGGAGAAGGAATGAGCAGTTCTTC. Translating it yields CASSPRVASGRRNEQFF. Using reference TRBV7-2 and TRBJ2-1 for the parts outside the CDR3, the full variable domain is GAGVSQSPSNKVTEKGKDVELRCDPISGHTALYWYRQSLGQGLEFLIYFQGNSAPDKSGLPSDRFSAERTGGSVSTLTIQRTQQEDSAVYLCASSPRVASGRRNEQFFGPGTRLTVL.